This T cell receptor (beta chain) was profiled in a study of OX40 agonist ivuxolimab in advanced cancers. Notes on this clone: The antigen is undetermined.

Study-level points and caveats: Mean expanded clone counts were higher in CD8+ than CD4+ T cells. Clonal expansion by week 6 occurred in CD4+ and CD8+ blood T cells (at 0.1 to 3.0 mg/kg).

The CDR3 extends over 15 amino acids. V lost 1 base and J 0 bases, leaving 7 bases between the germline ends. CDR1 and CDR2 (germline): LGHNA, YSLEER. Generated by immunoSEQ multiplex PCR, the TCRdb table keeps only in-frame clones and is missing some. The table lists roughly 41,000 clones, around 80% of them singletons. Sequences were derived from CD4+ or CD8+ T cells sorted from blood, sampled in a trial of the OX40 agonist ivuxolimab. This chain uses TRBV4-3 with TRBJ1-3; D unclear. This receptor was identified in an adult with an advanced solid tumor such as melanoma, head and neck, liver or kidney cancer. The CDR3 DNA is TGCGCCAGCAGCCAAGCATTATCCTCTGGAAACACCATATATTTT. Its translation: CASSQALSSGNTIYF.